The entry that follows covers one T cell receptor (beta chain) sequence. TCRdb's table, derived via immunoSEQ multiplex PCR, lists solely in-frame clones and lacks some. The sample consists of some 200,000 clones, under 90% of them appearing once. These data are taken from a study of blood T cell repertoires in COVID-19. About the research overall: PBMCs, B-cell-depleted T cells, or T cells provided the cDNA or gDNA that made up the material.

The ends were cut back, 1 base at V and 0 bases at J, with 10 bases in the middle. The CDR3 has 16 residues. Germline CDR1 is LGHNT and CDR2 is FRNRAP. What was sequenced was peripheral blood. The chain joins TRBV12-5 to TRBJ2-1, with D uncertain. The TCR was taken from a man aged 80 or over with acute or convalescent COVID-19. CDR3 sequence: CASGLDFLSSYNEQFF. Written as DNA, the CDR3 is TGTGCTAGTGGTTTGGATTTCCTGAGCTCCTACAATGAGCAGTTCTTC.